Listed below are T cell receptor beta chains from one sample, sequenced in a study of cytomegalovirus exposure and HLA in healthy donors. The repertoire was sequenced with immunoSEQ multiplex PCR; TCRdb's copy has only in-frame clones and lacks some. The sample yields some 240,000 clones, roughly 91% seen once. The sequenced sample was PBMCs. The receptors stem from a girl under 10 years old in good health and CMV-seronegative. Both conserved end residues are part of each CDR3.

v_call	j_call	cdr3_aa
TRBV5-1	TRBJ1-2	CASSLDRVSGGYTF
TRBV2	TRBJ2-7	CASTKREGRDEQYF
TRBV13	TRBJ2-7	CASRLMGQGAYEQYF
TRBV7-6	TRBJ1-3	CASSLNSGTSGNTIYF
TRBV27	TRBJ2-1	CASSFRLAGEQFF
TRBV5-1	TRBJ2-2	CASSPNRGRGTGELFF
TRBV7-2	TRBJ1-4	CASSLGRDLHEKLFF
TRBV7-2	TRBJ1-6	CASSPPGFSPLHF
TRBV13	TRBJ1-3	CASSPVPLGNTIYF
TRBV11-2	TRBJ2-3	CASSKAVTSLADTQYF
TRBV6-1	TRBJ1-5	CASSVSMSNQPQHF
TRBV15	TRBJ2-7	CATSSFYEQYF
TRBV6-5	TRBJ1-2	CASSTSFRTSYGYTF
TRBV6-5	TRBJ1-1	CASSGTGWTEAFF
TRBV5-4	TRBJ1-1	CASSLNRGQPKNTEAFF
TRBV10-3	TRBJ2-7	CAISDPSGLAIYEQYF
TRBV15	TRBJ2-5	CATSRDTEAQYF
TRBV27	TRBJ2-1	CASSLSLLGGGSRTYNEQFF
TRBV27	TRBJ1-5	CASSLSGGQGGSNQPQHF
TRBV19	TRBJ1-1	CASTLGQGLPEAFF